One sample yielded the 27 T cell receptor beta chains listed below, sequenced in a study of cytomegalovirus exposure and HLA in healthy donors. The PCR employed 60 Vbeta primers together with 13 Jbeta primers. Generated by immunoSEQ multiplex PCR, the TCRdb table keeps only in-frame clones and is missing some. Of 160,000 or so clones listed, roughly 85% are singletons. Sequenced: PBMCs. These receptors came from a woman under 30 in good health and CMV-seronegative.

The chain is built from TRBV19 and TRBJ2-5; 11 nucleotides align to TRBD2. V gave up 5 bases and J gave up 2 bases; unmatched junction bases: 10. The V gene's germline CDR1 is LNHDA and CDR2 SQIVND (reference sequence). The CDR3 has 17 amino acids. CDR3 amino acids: CASSPLTSGVTQETQYF. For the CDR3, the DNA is TGTGCCAGTAGTCCCTTGACTAGCGGGGTTACACAAGAGACCCAGTACTTC.

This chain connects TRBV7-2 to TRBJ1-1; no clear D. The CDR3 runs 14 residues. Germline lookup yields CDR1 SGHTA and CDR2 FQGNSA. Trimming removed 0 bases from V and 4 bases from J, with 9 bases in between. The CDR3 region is CASSLAQVSTEAFF. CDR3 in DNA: TGTGCCAGCAGCTTAGCGCAGGTTAGCACTGAAGCTTTCTTT.

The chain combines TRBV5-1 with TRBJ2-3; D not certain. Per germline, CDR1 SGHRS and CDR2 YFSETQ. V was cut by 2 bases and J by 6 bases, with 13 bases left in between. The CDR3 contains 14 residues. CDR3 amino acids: CASSFTAAEDTQYF. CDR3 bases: TGCGCCAGCAGCTTCACGGCCGCGGAGGATACGCAGTATTTT.

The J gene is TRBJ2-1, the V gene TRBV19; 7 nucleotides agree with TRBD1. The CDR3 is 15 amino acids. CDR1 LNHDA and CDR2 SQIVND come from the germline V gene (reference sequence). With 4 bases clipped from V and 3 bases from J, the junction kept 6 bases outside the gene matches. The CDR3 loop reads CASSTLDRDYNEQFF. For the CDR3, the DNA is TGTGCCAGTAGTACGTTAGACAGGGACTACAATGAGCAGTTCTTC.

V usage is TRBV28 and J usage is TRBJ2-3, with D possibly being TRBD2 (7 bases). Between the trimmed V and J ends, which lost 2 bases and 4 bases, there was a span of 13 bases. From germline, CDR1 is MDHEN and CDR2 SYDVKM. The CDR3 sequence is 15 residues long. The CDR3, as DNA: TGTGCCAGCAGTTTAGGGGGGGCCGAGGCAGATACGCAGTATTTT. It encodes CASSLGGAEADTQYF.

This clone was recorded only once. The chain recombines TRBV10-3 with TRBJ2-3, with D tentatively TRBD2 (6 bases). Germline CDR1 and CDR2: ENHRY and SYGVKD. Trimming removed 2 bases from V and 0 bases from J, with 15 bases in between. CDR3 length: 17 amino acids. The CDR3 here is CAISEGGGETSTDTQYF. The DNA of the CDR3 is TGTGCCATCAGTGAGGGCGGCGGGGAGACTAGCACAGATACGCAGTATTTT.

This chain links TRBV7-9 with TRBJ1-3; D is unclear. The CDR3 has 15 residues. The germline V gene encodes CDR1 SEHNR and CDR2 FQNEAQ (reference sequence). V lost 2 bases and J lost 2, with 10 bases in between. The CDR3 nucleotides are TGTGCCAGCAGCTTACTCGGAGGGCCTGGAAACACCATATATTTT. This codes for CASSLLGGPGNTIYF.

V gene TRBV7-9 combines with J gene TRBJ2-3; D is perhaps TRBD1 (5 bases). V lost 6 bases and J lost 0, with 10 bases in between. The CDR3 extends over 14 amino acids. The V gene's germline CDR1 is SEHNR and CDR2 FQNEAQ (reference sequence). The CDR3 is CASRLQVSTDTQYF. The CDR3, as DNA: TGTGCCAGCAGGTTACAGGTTAGCACAGATACGCAGTATTTT.

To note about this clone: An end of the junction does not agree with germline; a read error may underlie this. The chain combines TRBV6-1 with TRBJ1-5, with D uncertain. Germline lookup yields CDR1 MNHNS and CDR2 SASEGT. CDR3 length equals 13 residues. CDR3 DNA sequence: TGTGCCAGCCGCGTCGACCGGGAGGGAGGGATGGATTTT. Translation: CASRVDREGGMDF.

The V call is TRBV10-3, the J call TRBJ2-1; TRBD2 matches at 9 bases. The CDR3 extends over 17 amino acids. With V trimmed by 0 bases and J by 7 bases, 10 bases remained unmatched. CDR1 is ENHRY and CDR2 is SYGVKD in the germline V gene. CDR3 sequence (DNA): TGTGCCATCAGTGAGTCTTTACCGGCTAGCGGGAAAAATGAGCAGTTCTTC. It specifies CAISESLPASGKNEQFF.

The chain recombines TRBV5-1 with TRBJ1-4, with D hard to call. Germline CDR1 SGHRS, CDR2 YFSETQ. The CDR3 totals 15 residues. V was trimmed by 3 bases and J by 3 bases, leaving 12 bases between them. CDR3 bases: TGCGCCAGCAGCTCCCGTGCGGCCCCTAATGAAAAACTGTTTTTT. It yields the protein CASSSRAAPNEKLFF.

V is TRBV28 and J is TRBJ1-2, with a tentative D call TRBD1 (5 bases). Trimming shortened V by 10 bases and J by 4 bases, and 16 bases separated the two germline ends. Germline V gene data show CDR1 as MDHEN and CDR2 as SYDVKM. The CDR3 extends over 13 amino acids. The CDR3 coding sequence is TGTGCCACCCCACGGCAGGGAAGCTATGGCTACACCTTC. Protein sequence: CATPRQGSYGYTF.

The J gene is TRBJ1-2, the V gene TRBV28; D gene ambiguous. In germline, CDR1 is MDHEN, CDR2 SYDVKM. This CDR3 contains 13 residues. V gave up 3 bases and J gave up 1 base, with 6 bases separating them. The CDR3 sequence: CASSFGSNYGYTF. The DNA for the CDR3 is TGTGCCAGCAGTTTTGGGAGTAACTATGGCTACACCTTC.

The CDR3 DNA sequence: TGTGCCTGGAGTGTACAAGGGAGAAGCTACACCTTC. Protein product: CAWSVQGRSYTF. The chain joins TRBV30 to TRBJ1-2; D gene unclear. This CDR3 comprises 12 residues. Trimming shortened V by 0 bases and J by 9 bases, and 11 bases separated the two germline ends. CDR1 and CDR2 from the germline V gene are GTSNPN and SVGIG (reference sequence).

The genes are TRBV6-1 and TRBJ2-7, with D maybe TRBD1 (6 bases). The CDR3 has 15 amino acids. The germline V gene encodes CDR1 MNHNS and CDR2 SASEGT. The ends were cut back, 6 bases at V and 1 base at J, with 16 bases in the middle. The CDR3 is CASRTGTGRSYEQYF. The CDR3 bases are TGTGCCAGCAGGACAGGAACGGGAAGGTCCTACGAGCAGTACTTC.

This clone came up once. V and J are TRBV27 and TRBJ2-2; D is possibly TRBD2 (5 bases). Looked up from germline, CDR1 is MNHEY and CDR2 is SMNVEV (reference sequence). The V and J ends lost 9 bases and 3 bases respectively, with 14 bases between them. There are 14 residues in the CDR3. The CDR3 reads CASIDSGDTGELFF. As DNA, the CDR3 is TGTGCCAGTATAGACTCCGGGGACACCGGGGAGCTGTTTTTT.

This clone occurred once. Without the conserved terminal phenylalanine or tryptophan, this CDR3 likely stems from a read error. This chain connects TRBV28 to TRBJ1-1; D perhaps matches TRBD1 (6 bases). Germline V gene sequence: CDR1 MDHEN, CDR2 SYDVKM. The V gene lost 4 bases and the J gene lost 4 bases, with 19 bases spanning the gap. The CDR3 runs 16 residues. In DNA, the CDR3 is TGTGCCAGCAGTTCCGACCGGGGGGCTCGGTTCACTGAAGCTTTCCTT. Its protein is CASSSDRGARFTEAFL.

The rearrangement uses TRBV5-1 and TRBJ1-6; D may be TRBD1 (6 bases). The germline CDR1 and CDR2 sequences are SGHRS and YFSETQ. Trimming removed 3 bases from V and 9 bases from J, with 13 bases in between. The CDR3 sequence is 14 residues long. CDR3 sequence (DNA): TGCGCCAGCAGCTCACAGGGAGAAGGTTCACCCCTCCACTTT. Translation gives CASSSQGEGSPLHF.

The CDR3 loop is CASRGGQGGFTYNSPLHF. As DNA, the CDR3 is TGTGCCAGCAGGGGAGGACAGGGTGGGTTTACCTATAATTCACCCCTCCACTTT. V gene TRBV7-2 combines with J gene TRBJ1-6; 8 bases map to TRBD1. V lost 6 bases, J lost 2 bases, and 12 bases stayed unmatched. CDR3 length: 18 amino acids. Germline-derived CDR1 and CDR2 are SGHTA and FQGNSA.

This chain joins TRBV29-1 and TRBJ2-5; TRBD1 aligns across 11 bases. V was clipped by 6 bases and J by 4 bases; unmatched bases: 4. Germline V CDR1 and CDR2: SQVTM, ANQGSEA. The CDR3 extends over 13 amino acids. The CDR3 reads CSVGQGVRETQYF. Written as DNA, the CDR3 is TGCAGCGTGGGACAGGGGGTGCGAGAGACCCAGTACTTC.

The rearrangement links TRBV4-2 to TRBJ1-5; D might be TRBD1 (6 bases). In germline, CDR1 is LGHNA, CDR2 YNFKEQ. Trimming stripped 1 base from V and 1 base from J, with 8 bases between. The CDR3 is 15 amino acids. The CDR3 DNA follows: TGTGCCAGCAGCCAAGGGGGGCCAAGCAATCAGCCCCAGCATTTT. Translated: CASSQGGPSNQPQHF.

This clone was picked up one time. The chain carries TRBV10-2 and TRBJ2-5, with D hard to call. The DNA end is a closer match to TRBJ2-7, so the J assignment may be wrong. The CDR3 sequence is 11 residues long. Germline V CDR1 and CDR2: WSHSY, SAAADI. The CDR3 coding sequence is TGCGCCAGCAGTGAGTTCCACGAGCAGTACTTC. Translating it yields CASSEFHEQYF.

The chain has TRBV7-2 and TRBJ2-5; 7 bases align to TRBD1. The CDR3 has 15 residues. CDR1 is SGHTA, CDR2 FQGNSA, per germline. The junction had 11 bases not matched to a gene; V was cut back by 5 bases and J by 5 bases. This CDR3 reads CASSPDLGRGETQYF. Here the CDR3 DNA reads TGTGCCAGCAGCCCCGATCTGGGCAGGGGGGAGACCCAGTACTTC.

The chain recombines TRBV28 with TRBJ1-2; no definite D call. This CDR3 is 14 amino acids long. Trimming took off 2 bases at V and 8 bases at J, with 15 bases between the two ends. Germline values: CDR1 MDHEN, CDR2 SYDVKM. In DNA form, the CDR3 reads TGTGCCAGCAGTTTAGCTTCCTTGGCGGGGGGCTACACCTTC. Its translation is CASSLASLAGGYTF.

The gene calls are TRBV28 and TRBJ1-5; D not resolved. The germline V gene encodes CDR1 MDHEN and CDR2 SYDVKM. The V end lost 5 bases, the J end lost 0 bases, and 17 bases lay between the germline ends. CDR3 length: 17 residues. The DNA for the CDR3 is TGTGCCAGCAGTGCCTATCGGCAGGCCTATAGCAATCAGCCCCAGCATTTT. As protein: CASSAYRQAYSNQPQHF.

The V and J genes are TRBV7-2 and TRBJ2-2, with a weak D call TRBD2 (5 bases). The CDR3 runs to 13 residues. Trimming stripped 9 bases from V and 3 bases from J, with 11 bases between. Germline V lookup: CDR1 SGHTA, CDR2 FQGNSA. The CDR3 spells CASGRYDTGELFF. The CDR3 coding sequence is TGTGCCAGTGGGAGATATGACACCGGGGAGCTGTTTTTT.

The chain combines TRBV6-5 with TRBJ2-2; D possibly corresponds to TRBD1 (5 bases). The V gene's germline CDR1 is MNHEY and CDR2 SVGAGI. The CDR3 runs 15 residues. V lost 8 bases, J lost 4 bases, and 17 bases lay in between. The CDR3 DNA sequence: TGTGCCAGCTCCCGGCAGGGCTCGGGCACCGGGGAGCTGTTTTTT. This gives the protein CASSRQGSGTGELFF.